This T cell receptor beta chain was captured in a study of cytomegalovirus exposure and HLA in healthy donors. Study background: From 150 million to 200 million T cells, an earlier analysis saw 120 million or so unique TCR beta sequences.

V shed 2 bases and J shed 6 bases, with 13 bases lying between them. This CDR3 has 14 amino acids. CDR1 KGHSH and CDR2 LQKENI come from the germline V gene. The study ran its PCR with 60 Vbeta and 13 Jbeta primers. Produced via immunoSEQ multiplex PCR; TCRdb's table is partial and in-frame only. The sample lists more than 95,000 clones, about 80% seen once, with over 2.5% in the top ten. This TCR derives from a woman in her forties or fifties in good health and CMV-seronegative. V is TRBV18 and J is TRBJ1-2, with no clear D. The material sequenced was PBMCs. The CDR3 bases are TGTGCCAGCTCACCAAATGCCGCTAAAAATGGCTACACCTTC. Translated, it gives CASSPNAAKNGYTF.